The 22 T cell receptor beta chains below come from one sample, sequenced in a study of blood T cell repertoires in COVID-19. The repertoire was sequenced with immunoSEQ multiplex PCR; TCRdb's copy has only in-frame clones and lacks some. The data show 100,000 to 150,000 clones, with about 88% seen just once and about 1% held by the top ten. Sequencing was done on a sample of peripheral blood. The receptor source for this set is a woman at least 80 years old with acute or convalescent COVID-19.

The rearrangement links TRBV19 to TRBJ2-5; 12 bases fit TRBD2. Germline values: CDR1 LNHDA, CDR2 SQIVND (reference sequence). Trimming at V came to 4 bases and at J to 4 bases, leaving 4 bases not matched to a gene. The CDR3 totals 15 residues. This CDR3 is CASSTGLAGPETQYF. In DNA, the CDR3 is TGTGCCAGTAGTACCGGACTAGCGGGGCCAGAGACCCAGTACTTC.

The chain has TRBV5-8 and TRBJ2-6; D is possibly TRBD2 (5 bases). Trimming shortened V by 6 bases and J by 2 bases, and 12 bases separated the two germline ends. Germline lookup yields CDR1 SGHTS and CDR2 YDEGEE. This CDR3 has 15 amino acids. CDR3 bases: TGTGCCAGCACGCCTCGGGGAGCTGGGGCCAACGTCCTGACTTTC. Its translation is CASTPRGAGANVLTF.

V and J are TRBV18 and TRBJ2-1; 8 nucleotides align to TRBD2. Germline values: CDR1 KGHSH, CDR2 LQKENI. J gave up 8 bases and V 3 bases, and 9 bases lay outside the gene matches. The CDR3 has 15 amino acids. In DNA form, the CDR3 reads TGTGCCAGCTCACCGGGCGGGAGGCTGGGCGATGAGCAGTTCTTC. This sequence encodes CASSPGGRLGDEQFF.

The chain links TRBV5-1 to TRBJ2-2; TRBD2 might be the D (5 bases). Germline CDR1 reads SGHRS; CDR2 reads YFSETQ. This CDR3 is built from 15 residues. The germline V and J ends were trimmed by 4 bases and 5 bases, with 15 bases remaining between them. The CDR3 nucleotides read TGCGCCAGCAGCCTGGAGGTTCTAGATACCGGGGAGCTGTTTTTT. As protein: CASSLEVLDTGELFF.

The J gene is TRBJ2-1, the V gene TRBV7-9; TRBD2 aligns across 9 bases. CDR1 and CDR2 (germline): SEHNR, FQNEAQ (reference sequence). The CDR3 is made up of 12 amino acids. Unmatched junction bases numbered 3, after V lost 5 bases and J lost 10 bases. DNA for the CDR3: TGTGCCAGCAGCATCCTAGCGGGGGAGCAGTTCTTC. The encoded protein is CASSILAGEQFF.

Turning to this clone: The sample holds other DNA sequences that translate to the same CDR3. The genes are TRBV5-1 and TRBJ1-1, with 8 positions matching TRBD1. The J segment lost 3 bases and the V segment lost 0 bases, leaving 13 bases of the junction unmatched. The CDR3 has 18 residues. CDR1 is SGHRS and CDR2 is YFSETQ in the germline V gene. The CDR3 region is CASSLATWAGGRDTEAFF. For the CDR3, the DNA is TGCGCCAGCAGCTTGGCTACCTGGGCAGGGGGCCGGGACACTGAAGCTTTCTTT.

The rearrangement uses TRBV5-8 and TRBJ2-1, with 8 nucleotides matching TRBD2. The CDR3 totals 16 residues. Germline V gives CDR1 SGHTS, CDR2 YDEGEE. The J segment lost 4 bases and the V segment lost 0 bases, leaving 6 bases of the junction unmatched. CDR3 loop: CASSLDVSGTYNEQFF. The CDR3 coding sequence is TGTGCCAGCAGCTTGGACGTTAGCGGGACTTACAATGAGCAGTTCTTC. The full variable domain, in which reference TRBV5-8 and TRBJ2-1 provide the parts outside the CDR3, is EAGVTQSPTHLIKTRGQQATLRCSPISGHTSVYWYQQALGLGLQFLLWYDEGEERNRGNFPPRFSGRQFPNYSSELNVNALELEDSALYLCASSLDVSGTYNEQFFGPGTRLTVL.

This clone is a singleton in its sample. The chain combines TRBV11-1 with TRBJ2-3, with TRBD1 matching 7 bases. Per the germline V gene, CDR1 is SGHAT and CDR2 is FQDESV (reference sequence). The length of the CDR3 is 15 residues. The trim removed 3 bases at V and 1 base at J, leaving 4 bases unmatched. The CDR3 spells CASSFHQGGTDTQYF. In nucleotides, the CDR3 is TGTGCCAGCAGCTTCCACCAGGGGGGCACAGATACGCAGTATTTT.

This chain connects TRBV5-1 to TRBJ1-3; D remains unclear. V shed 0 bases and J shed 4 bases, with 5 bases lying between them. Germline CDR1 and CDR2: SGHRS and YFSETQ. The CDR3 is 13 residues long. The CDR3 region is CASSLATGNTIYF. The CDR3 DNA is TGCGCCAGCAGCTTGGCCACAGGAAACACCATATATTTT.

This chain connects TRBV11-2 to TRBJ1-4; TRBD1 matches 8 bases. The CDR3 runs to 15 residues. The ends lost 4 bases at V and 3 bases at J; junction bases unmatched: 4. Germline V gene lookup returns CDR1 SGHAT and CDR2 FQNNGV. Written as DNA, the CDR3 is TGTGCCAGCAGCTCTGGACAGGGACCTAATGAAAAACTGTTTTTT. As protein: CASSSGQGPNEKLFF.

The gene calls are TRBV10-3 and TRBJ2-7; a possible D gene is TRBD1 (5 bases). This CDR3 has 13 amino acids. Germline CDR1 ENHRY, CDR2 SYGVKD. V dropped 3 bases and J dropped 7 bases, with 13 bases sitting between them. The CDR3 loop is CAISDVRAREQYF. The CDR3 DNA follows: TGTGCCATCAGTGATGTCAGGGCTCGGGAGCAGTACTTC.

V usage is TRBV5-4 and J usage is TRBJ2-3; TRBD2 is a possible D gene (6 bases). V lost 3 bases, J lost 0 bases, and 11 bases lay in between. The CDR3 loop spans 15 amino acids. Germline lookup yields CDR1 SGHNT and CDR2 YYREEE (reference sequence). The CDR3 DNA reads TGTGCCAGCAGCTCCACTGGGGGGAGCACAGATACGCAGTATTTT. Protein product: CASSSTGGSTDTQYF.

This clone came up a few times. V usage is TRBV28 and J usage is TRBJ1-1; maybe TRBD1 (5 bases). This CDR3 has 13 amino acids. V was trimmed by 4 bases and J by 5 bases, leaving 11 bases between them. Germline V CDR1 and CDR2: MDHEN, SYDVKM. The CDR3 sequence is CASSSRGGTEAFF. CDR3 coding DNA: TGTGCCAGCAGTTCAAGGGGAGGTACTGAAGCTTTCTTT.

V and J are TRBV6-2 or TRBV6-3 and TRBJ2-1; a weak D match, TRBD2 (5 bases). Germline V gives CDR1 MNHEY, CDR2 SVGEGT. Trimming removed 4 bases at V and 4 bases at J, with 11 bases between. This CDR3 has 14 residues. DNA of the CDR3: TGTGCCAGCAGTTTTAGCGCCGGTTACAATGAGCAGTTCTTC. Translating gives CASSFSAGYNEQFF.

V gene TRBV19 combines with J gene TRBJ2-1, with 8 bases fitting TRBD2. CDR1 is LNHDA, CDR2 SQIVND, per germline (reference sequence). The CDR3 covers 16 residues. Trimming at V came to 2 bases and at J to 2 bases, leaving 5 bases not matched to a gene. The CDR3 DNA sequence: TGTGCCAGTAGTATAAGTAGCGGGACCGCCTACAATGAGCAGTTCTTC. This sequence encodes CASSISSGTAYNEQFF. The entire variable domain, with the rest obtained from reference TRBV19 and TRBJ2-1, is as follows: DGGITQSPKYLFRKEGQNVTLSCEQNLNHDAMYWYRQDPGQGLRLIYYSQIVNDFQKGDIAEGYSVSREKKESFPLTVTSAQKNPTAFYLCASSISSGTAYNEQFFGPGTRLTVL.

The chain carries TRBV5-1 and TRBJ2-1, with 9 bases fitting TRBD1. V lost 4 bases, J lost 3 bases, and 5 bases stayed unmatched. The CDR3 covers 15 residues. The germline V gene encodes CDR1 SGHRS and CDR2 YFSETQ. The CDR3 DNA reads TGCGCCAGCAGCCCCGGACAGGGGATCTACAATGAGCAGTTCTTC. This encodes CASSPGQGIYNEQFF.

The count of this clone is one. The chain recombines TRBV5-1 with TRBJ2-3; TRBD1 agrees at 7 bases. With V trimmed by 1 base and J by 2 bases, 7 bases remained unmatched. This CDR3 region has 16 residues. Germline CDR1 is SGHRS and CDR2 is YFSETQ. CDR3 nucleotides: TGCGCCAGCAGCTTGACCCGACAGGGTCACACAGATACGCAGTATTTT. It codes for CASSLTRQGHTDTQYF. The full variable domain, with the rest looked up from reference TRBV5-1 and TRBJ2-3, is KAGVTQTPRYLIKTRGQQVTLSCSPISGHRSVSWYQQTPGQGLQFLFEYFSETQRNKGNFPGRFSGRQFSNSRSEMNVSTLELGDSALYLCASSLTRQGHTDTQYFGPGTRLTVL.

The CDR3 region has the DNA TGTGCCAGCAGAAGGGGGGACTACTCACATGGTGAGCAGTTCTTC. This sequence encodes CASRRGDYSHGEQFF. The chain joins TRBV6-6 to TRBJ2-1; perhaps TRBD2 as D (7 bases). The CDR3 runs 15 residues. Looked up from germline, CDR1 is MNHNY and CDR2 is SVGAGI (reference sequence). V was cut by 6 bases and J by 9 bases, with 21 bases left in between.

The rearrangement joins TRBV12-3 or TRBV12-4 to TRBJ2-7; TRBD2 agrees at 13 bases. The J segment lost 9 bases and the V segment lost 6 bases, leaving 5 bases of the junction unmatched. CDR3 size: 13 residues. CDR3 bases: TGTGCCAGCAGCGGACTAGCGGGAGTAGTGCAGTACTTC. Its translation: CASSGLAGVVQYF.

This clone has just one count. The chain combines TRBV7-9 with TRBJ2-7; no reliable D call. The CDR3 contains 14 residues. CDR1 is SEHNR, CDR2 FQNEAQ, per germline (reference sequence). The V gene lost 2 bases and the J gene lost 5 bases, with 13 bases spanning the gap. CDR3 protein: CASSLKGSRDEQYF. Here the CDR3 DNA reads TGTGCCAGCAGCTTAAAAGGATCCCGGGACGAGCAGTACTTC.

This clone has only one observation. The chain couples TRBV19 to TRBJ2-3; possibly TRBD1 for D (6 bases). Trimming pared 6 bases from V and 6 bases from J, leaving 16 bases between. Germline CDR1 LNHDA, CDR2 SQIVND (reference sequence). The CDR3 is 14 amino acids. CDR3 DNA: TGTGCCAGTAGGACACCGGGACAATCGGATACGCAGTATTTT. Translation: CASRTPGQSDTQYF.

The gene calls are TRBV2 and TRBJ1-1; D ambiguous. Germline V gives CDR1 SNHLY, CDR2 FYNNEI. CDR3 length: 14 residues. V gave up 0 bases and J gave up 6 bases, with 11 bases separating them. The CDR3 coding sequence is TGTGCCAGCAGTGAAGCGCAATCCAGGCCTGAAGCTTTCTTT. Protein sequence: CASSEAQSRPEAFF. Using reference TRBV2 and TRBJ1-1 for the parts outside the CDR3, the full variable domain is EPEVTQTPSHQVTQMGQEVILRCVPISNHLYFYWYRQILGQKVEFLVSFYNNEISEKSEIFDDQFSVERPDGSNFTLKIRSTKLEDSAMYFCASSEAQSRPEAFFGQGTRLTVV.